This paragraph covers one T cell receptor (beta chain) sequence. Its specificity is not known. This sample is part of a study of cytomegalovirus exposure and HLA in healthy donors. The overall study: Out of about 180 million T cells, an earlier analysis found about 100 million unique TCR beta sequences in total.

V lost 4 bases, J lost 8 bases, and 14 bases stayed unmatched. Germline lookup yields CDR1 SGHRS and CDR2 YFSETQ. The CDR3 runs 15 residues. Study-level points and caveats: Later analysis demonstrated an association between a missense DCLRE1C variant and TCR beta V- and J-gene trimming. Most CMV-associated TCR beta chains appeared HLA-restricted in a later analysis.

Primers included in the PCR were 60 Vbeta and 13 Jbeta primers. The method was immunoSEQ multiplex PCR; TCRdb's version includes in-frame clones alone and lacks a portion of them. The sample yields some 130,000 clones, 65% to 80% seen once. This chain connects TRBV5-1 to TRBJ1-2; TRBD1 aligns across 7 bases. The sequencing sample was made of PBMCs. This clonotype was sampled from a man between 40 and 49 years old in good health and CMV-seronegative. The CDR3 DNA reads TGCGCCAGCAGCGCCAGGGGGGACAGATCGGGAGGCTACACCTTC. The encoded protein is CASSARGDRSGGYTF.